A single sample gave rise to the 26 T cell receptor beta chains below, sequenced in a study of T cell clonality in common variable immunodeficiency. TCRdb's table, derived via immunoSEQ multiplex PCR, lists solely in-frame clones and lacks some. Listed for the sample are more than 30,000 clones, none seen a single time. Sequenced sample: peripheral blood mononuclear cells. These receptor sequences come from a person between 18 and 69 years old in good health.

This clone was recorded at least ten times. The observed sequence ends 3 residues before the CDR3 terminus, with the missing tail filled in from the germline J gene. The gene calls are TRBV2 and TRBJ1-3, with D possibly TRBD1 on 6 matching bases. Looked up from germline, CDR1 is SNHLY and CDR2 is FYNNEI. V was pared by 3 bases and J by 0 bases, with 18 bases between. This CDR3 region has 18 residues. CDR3 in amino acids: CASSDDPDRLDSGNTIYF. Partial CDR3 DNA: TGTGCCAGCAGTGACGACCCCGACAGGCTCGACTCTGGAAACACC.

This clone was recorded many times. The CDR3 protein is CATSDLGGKVEKLFF. The covered CDR3 bases are TGTGCCACCAGTGATTTAGGGGGAAAGGTCGAAAAA. J is TRBJ1-4 and V is TRBV24-1, with TRBD1 as a possible D gene (6 bases). The sequenced fragment ends 3 residues before the CDR3 boundary, so the rest is inferred from the germline J gene. The length of the CDR3 is 15 residues. V was trimmed by 1 base and J by 8 bases, leaving 13 bases between them. The V gene's germline CDR1 is KGHDR and CDR2 SFDVKD.

This clone came up many times. The sequence runs out 3 residues before the end of the CDR3; the remainder is reconstructed from the germline J gene. The chain combines TRBV12-3 or TRBV12-4 with TRBJ1-1; D unclear. V lost 0 bases and J 3 bases, leaving 8 bases between the germline ends. The CDR3 is 14 amino acids. This CDR3 is CASSLALADTEAFF. CDR3 DNA, as far as it was read: TGTGCCAGCAGTTTAGCCCTGGCGGACACTGAA.

This clone was recorded many times. The CDR3 end falls 3 residues outside the read, so it is completed with the germline J gene. The chain uses TRBV7-6 and TRBJ2-3; TRBD2 matches at 12 bases. V was pared by 5 bases and J by 0 bases, with 9 bases of the junction left unmatched. The CDR3 loop spans 18 amino acids. Germline CDR1 reads SGHVS; CDR2 reads FNYEAQ. The covered CDR3 bases are TGTGCCAGCAGCCTCCGACTAGCGGGGGACTCTAGCACAGATACG. Translated, it gives CASSLRLAGDSSTDT. In full, the CDR3 reads CASSLRLAGDSSTDTQYF.

This clone has a count of ten or more. Read coverage stops 3 residues before the CDR3 terminus; the germline J gene supplies the remainder. The chain couples TRBV6-1 to TRBJ2-5; 7 positions match TRBD2. V was pared by 2 bases and J by 5 bases, with 17 bases of the junction left unmatched. CDR3 length: 18 residues. Germline lookup yields CDR1 MNHNS and CDR2 SASEGT. The CDR3 DNA, read in part, is TGTGCCAGCAGTGAATGGGGGTCAGGAGCGGGGAGGTGGGAGACC. This gives the protein CASSEWGSGAGRWET. The full CDR3 sequence reads CASSEWGSGAGRWETQYF.

In its sample, this clone was seen many times. Read data end 3 residues before the CDR3 end; the end is taken from the germline J gene. The V gene is TRBV18, the J gene TRBJ2-7; weak D call: TRBD2 (6 bases). V lost 5 bases and J lost 5, with 28 bases in between. The CDR3 is 18 residues long. Per germline, CDR1 KGHSH and CDR2 LQKENI. Incomplete CDR3 DNA: TGTGCCAGCTCATCAGGAAGAGGTGGGAGGCCCCTCGGGGACGAG. It yields the protein CASSSGRGGRPLGDE. The whole CDR3 protein is CASSSGRGGRPLGDEQYF.

This clone was seen many times. The read finishes 3 residues shy of the CDR3 end, and the germline J gene is used to complete it. The genes are TRBV5-4 and TRBJ2-5, with a tentative D call TRBD2 (7 bases). Trimming took off 1 base at V and 5 bases at J, with 18 bases between the two ends. The CDR3 covers 16 residues. Per germline, CDR1 SGHNT and CDR2 YYREEE (reference sequence). The CDR3 bases that were read are TGTGCCAGCAGCTTGCGGGTAGGCGGGGGCGCGGAGACC. It is translated as CASSLRVGGGAET. The complete CDR3 protein is CASSLRVGGGAETQYF. The full variable domain, completed using reference TRBV5-4 and TRBJ2-5, is ETGVTQSPTHLIKTRGQQVTLRCSSQSGHNTVSWYQQALGQGPQFIFQYYREEENGRGNFPPRFSGLQFPNYSSELNVNALELDDSALYLCASSLRVGGGAETQYFGPGTRLLVL.

In this sample, this clone turned up many times. The CDR3 end falls 3 residues outside the read, so it is completed with the germline J gene. The chain combines TRBV13 with TRBJ1-1; D may be TRBD1 (6 bases). Germline CDR1 is PRHDT and CDR2 is FYEKMQ (reference sequence). Trimming removed 3 bases from V and 5 bases from J, with 19 bases in between. The CDR3 totals 16 residues. CDR3 DNA (partial): TGTGCCAGCAGCTTCAGCTCGTCAGGGGCGAGGACTGAA. Translated: CASSFSSSGARTE. The whole CDR3 protein is CASSFSSSGARTEAFF.

CDR3 in amino acids: CASSLTSGRVDTQYF. CDR3 bases read: TGTGCCAGCAGCCTGACTAGCGGGAGGGTGGATACG. This chain links TRBV7-2 with TRBJ2-3, with TRBD2 matching 14 bases. Read data end 3 residues before the CDR3 end; the end is taken from the germline J gene. Germline values: CDR1 SGHTA, CDR2 FQGNSA. The CDR3 is 15 amino acids. V lost 5 bases and J lost 6; bases outside the gene matches: 4.

In its sample, this clone was seen many times. Read sequence stops 3 residues before the CDR3 end, and the germline J gene provides the missing end. The V call is TRBV19, the J call TRBJ2-1; the match to TRBD2 covers 11 bases. Losses at the gene ends were 2 bases for V and 5 bases for J; bases not matched to a gene: 14. The germline CDR1 and CDR2 sequences are LNHDA and SQIVND (reference sequence). The CDR3 consists of 19 residues. CDR3 DNA, as far as it was read: TGTGCCAGTAGTATATTGTGGTTGACTAGCGGGGCCAGGAACAATGAG. Amino acid sequence: CASSILWLTSGARNNE. The complete CDR3 reads CASSILWLTSGARNNEQFF.

This clone has ten or more counts. The read terminates 3 residues before the CDR3 end, so the remaining end is supplied by the germline J gene. The chain is built from TRBV20-1 and TRBJ2-7; the D gene is possibly TRBD2 (6 bases). Germline-derived CDR1 and CDR2 are DFQATT and SNEGSKA (reference sequence). This CDR3 is 15 amino acids long. V was clipped by 4 bases and J by 6 bases, with 22 bases between them. The sequenced CDR3 bases are TGCAGTGCTACCCCCCCGGAGGGCCCTATCCCCGAG. Encoded protein: CSATPPEGPIPE. The full CDR3 protein is CSATPPEGPIPEQYF.

This clone has more than one count but fewer than ten. The read comes to an end 3 residues before the CDR3 does, leaving the germline J gene to fill in the end. The V gene is TRBV19, the J gene TRBJ2-5; 10 nucleotides match TRBD2. The trim removed 5 bases at V and 5 bases at J, leaving 8 bases unmatched. The germline V gene encodes CDR1 LNHDA and CDR2 SQIVND (reference sequence). The CDR3 covers 15 residues. CDR3 loop: CASSSLAGVFETQYF. The sequenced CDR3 bases are TGTGCCAGTAGTTCGCTAGCGGGAGTGTTTGAGACC.

This clone was seen many times. Sequencing ends 3 residues short of the CDR3 end; the germline J gene provides the rest. V usage is TRBV12-3 or TRBV12-4 and J usage is TRBJ2-1; 10 nucleotides match TRBD2. This CDR3 contains 17 residues. V was pared by 3 bases and J by 6 bases, with 11 bases of the junction left unmatched. Partial CDR3 DNA: TGTGCCAGCAGTTTTCGCACCGGGACTAGCGTCCTCAATGAG. Translated, it gives CASSFRTGTSVLNE. The CDR3, in full, reads CASSFRTGTSVLNEQFF.

This clone was recorded at least ten times. The DNA ends 3 residues before the CDR3 does, and the rest of the CDR3 is filled in from the germline J gene. This rearrangement joins TRBV20-1 to TRBJ1-3; tentative D call: TRBD1 (6 bases). Trimming stripped 1 base from V and 2 bases from J, with 9 bases between. This CDR3 spans 14 amino acids. The germline gives CDR1 DFQATT, CDR2 SNEGSKA (reference sequence). CDR3 sequence: CSARGGGPGNTIYF. CDR3 DNA (partial): TGCAGTGCTAGAGGGGGGGGGCCTGGAAACACC.

This clone was recorded at least ten times. The CDR3 end falls 3 residues outside the read, so it is completed with the germline J gene. This chain connects TRBV19 to TRBJ2-3; 13 positions agree with TRBD2. The CDR3 extends over 16 amino acids. V was pared by 4 bases and J by 4 bases, with 5 bases of the junction left unmatched. Looked up from germline, CDR1 is LNHDA and CDR2 is SQIVND (reference sequence). The DNA read from the CDR3 is TGTGCCAGTAGTAGGACTAGCGGGAGTTCGGCAGATACG. Protein sequence: CASSRTSGSSADT. In full, the CDR3 is CASSRTSGSSADTQYF. Based on the CDR3 plus reference TRBV19 and TRBJ2-3, the full variable domain is DGGITQSPKYLFRKEGQNVTLSCEQNLNHDAMYWYRQDPGQGLRLIYYSQIVNDFQKGDIAEGYSVSREKKESFPLTVTSAQKNPTAFYLCASSRTSGSSADTQYFGPGTRLTVL.

Ten or more counts support this clone. The read finishes 3 residues shy of the CDR3 end, and the germline J gene is used to complete it. The rearrangement links TRBV20-1 to TRBJ2-7; 12 bases fit TRBD2. The germline V gene has CDR1 DFQATT and CDR2 SNEGSKA (reference sequence). The CDR3 loop spans 14 amino acids. The J segment lost 1 base and the V segment lost 2 bases, leaving 0 bases of the junction unmatched. CDR3 bases read: TGCAGTGCTAGAACTAGCGGGAGGTCCTACGAG. Protein: CSARTSGRSYE. The CDR3 in its entirety is CSARTSGRSYEQYF.

This clone was seen at least ten times. The read terminates 3 residues before the CDR3 end, so the remaining end is supplied by the germline J gene. This rearrangement joins TRBV10-1 to TRBJ2-7; 9 nucleotides align to TRBD1. The ends lost 8 bases at V and 3 bases at J; junction bases unmatched: 5. In germline, CDR1 is WNHNN, CDR2 SYGVQD (reference sequence). This CDR3 has 13 residues. The DNA read from the CDR3 is TGCGCCAGCCGGGACAGGGATTTCTACGAG. As protein: CASRDRDFYE. From start to end, the CDR3 is CASRDRDFYEQYF.

Ten or more counts support this clone. The read stops 3 residues short of the end of the CDR3; the missing end is completed from the germline J gene. The rearrangement uses TRBV7-9 and TRBJ1-1, with 7 bases fitting TRBD1. CDR1 and CDR2 from the germline V gene are SEHNR and FQNEAQ (reference sequence). The CDR3 covers 15 residues. V was clipped by 5 bases and J by 1 base; unmatched bases: 7. The CDR3 bases that were read are TGTGCCAGCAGCATCCCGGGACAGTCGAACACTGAA. Its protein is CASSIPGQSNTE. The full CDR3 is CASSIPGQSNTEAFF.

This clone was seen more than once but under ten times. The read ends 3 residues early relative to the CDR3; the germline J gene fills the gap. The rearrangement uses TRBV7-9 and TRBJ1-1; D call uncertain. The CDR3 length is 15 residues. Trimming pared 1 base from V and 1 base from J, leaving 10 bases between. The germline V gene encodes CDR1 SEHNR and CDR2 FQNEAQ (reference sequence). CDR3 bases read: TGTGCCAGCAGCTTAGGAGGCAAACAGAACACTGAA. Its protein is CASSLGGKQNTE. The complete CDR3 reads CASSLGGKQNTEAFF.

This clone was recorded many times. The CDR3: CASSRGGRSGELFF. CDR3 DNA, as far as it was read: TGTGCCAGTAGTCGTGGGGGCCGATCCGGGGAG. V usage is TRBV19 and J usage is TRBJ2-2, with a possible D match to TRBD1 (6 bases). The read ends 3 residues before the CDR3 terminus; that terminus is restored from the germline J gene. The CDR3 has 14 amino acids. Germline lookup yields CDR1 LNHDA and CDR2 SQIVND (reference sequence). V gave up 5 bases and J gave up 6 bases, with 13 bases separating them.

There are many counts of this clone. The CDR3 bases that were read are TGTGCCAGCAGCTTGGGCGGCAGGGGGCAGGAGACC. Translation: CASSLGGRGQET. The CDR3 in its entirety is CASSLGGRGQETQYF. This sequence joins TRBV7-2 and TRBJ2-5, with 8 positions matching TRBD1. The read terminates 3 residues ahead of where the CDR3 ends, so the germline J gene completes it. Looked up from germline, CDR1 is SGHTA and CDR2 is FQGNSA. V shed 3 bases, J shed 5 bases, and the junction held 8 bases outside the gene matches. The CDR3 sequence is 15 residues long.

This clone was detected ten times or more. The read gets to within 3 residues of the CDR3 end, and the germline J gene fills in the rest. V and J are TRBV28 and TRBJ2-1, with TRBD2 matching over 10 bases. This CDR3 is 15 amino acids long. The germline V gene encodes CDR1 MDHEN and CDR2 SYDVKM. The V and J ends lost 6 bases and 7 bases, in that order; junction bases with no gene match: 9. The CDR3 region is CASRPQLAGSNEQFF. The sequenced CDR3 bases are TGTGCCAGCAGACCTCAACTAGCGGGGTCTAATGAG.

This clone has a count of ten or more. The read is 3 residues too short to cover the CDR3 end, so that end is filled in from the germline J gene. V gene TRBV2 combines with J gene TRBJ1-2; D unresolved. The CDR3 is made up of 11 amino acids. The germline V and J ends were trimmed by 7 bases and 2 bases, with 5 bases remaining between them. Per the germline V gene, CDR1 is SNHLY and CDR2 is FYNNEI. The CDR3 reads CASMANYGYTF. Incomplete CDR3 DNA: TGTGCCAGCATGGCCAACTATGGC.

The table lists this clone with many counts. The read ends 3 residues shy of where the CDR3 ends; the end is completed using the germline J gene. The J gene is TRBJ2-1, the V gene TRBV27; 8 nucleotides match TRBD1. J was trimmed by 8 bases and V by 5 bases; bases with no gene match: 8. In germline, CDR1 is MNHEY, CDR2 SMNVEV (reference sequence). The CDR3 runs 14 residues. CDR3 loop: CASSPGQGQDEQFF. The part of the CDR3 DNA that was read is TGTGCCAGCAGTCCCGGACAGGGACAGGATGAG.

This clone has at least ten counts. The read ends 3 residues shy of where the CDR3 ends; the end is completed using the germline J gene. The chain carries TRBV19 and TRBJ1-6; D ambiguous. Between the trimmed V and J ends, which lost 5 bases and 6 bases, there was a span of 8 bases. There are 13 residues in the CDR3. Germline assignment: CDR1 LNHDA and CDR2 SQIVND (reference sequence). The CDR3 DNA, read in part, is TGTGCCAGTAGTGCGGATACTAATTCACCC. Translating it yields CASSADTNSP. The CDR3, in full, reads CASSADTNSPLHF.

This clone has a count of ten or more. The read stops 3 residues short of the end of the CDR3; the missing end is completed from the germline J gene. The genes are TRBV5-6 and TRBJ1-2, with a possible D match to TRBD1 (6 bases). This CDR3 has 11 residues. V lost 2 bases and J lost 7, with 6 bases in between. Germline V gene data show CDR1 as SGHDT and CDR2 as YYEEEE. Incomplete CDR3 DNA: TGTGCCAGCAGCTTACAGGGTGGC. It encodes CASSLQGG. The whole CDR3 sequence is CASSLQGGYTF. Filled out from reference TRBV5-6 and TRBJ1-2, the complete variable domain reads DAGVTQSPTHLIKTRGQQVTLRCSPKSGHDTVSWYQQALGQGPQFIFQYYEEEERQRGNFPDRFSGHQFPNYSSELNVNALLLGDSALYLCASSLQGGYTFGSGTRLTVV.